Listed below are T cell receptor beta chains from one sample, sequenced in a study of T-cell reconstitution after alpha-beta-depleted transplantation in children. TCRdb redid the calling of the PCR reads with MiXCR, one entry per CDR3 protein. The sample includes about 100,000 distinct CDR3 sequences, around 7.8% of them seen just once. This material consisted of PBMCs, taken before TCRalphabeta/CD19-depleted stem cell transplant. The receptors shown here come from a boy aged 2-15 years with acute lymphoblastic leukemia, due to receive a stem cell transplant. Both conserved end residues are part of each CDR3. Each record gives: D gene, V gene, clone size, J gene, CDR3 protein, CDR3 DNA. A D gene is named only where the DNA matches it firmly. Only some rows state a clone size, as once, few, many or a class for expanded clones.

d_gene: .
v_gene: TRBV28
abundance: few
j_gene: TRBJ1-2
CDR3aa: CASSPGGGANYGYTF
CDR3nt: TGTGCCAGCAGCCCCGGCGGGGGAGCTAACTATGGCTACACCTTC

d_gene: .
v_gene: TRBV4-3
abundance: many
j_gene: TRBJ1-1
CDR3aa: CASSPQGMNTEAFF
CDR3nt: TGCGCCAGCAGCCCTCAGGGGATGAACACTGAAGCTTTCTTT

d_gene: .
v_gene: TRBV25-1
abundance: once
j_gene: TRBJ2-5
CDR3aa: CASSEWGGRAQETQYF
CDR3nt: TGTGCCAGCAGTGAATGGGGGGGCAGGGCCCAAGAGACCCAGTACTTC

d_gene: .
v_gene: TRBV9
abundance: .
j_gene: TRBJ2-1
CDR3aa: CASSVDLRDGYNEQFF
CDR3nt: TGTGCCAGCAGCGTAGACCTTCGGGACGGCTACAATGAGCAGTTCTTC

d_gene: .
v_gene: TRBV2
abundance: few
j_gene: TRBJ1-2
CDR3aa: CASSAGRGGYTF
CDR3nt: TGTGCCAGCAGTGCAGGGAGAGGAGGCTACACCTTC

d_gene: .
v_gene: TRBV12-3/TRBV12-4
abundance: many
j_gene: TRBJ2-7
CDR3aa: CASSLAGGPYEQYF
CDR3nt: TGTGCCAGCAGTTTAGCGGGGGGACCCTACGAGCAGTACTTC

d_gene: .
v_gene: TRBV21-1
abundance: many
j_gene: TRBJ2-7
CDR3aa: CASSFRWTIEVHEQYF
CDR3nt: TGTGCCAGCAGCTTCCGTTGGACAATTGAGGTCCACGAGCAGTACTTC

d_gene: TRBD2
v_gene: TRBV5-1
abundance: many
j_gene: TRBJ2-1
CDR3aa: CASSLGGSGENDMQFF
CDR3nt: TGCGCCAGCAGCTTGGGAGGAAGCGGGGAGAACGATATGCAGTTCTTC

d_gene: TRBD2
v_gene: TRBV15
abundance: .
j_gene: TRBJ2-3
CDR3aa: CAISGAGFTSTDTQYF
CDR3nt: TGTGCCATTAGCGGGGCAGGCTTTACTAGCACAGATACGCAGTATTTT

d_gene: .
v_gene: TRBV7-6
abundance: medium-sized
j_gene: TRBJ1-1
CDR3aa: CASSLGVEGEAFF
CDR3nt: TGTGCCAGCAGCTTAGGTGTTGAGGGTGAAGCTTTCTTT

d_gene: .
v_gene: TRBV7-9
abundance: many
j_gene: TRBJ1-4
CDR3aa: CASSPYATNEKLFF
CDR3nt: TGTGCCAGCAGCCCCTACGCAACTAATGAAAAACTGTTTTTT

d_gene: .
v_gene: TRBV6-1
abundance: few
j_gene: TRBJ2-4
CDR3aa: CASSLTGKNIQYF
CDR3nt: TGTGCCAGCTCCCTCACGGGGAAAAACATTCAGTACTTC

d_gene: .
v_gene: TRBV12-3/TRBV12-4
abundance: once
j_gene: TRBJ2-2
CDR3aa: CAGGRNTGELFF
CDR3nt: TGTGCCGGAGGACGAAACACCGGGGAGCTGTTTTTT

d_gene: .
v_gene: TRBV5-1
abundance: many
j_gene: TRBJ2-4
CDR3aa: CASSLDGNIQYF
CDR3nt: TGCGCCAGCAGCTTGGACGGGAACATTCAGTACTTC

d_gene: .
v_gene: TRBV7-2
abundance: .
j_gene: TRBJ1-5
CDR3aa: CASSLRGRQPQHF
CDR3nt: TGTGCCAGCAGCTTACGAGGCAGACAGCCCCAGCATTTT

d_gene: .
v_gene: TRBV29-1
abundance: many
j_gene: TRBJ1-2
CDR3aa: CSVADYGYTF
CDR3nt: TGCAGCGTTGCCGACTATGGCTACACCTTC

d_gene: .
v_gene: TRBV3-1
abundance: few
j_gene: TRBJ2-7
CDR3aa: CASSQGVNIYEQYF
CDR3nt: TGTGCCAGCAGCCAAGGGGTAAATATCTACGAGCAGTACTTC

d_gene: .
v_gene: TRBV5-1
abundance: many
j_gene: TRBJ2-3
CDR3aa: CASSLGQRSPQYF
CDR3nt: TGCGCCAGCAGCTTGGGCCAGAGGTCTCCGCAGTATTTT

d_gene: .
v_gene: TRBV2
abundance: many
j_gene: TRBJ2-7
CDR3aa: CASSGSTYEQYF
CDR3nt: TGTGCCAGCAGTGGGTCCACCTACGAGCAGTACTTC

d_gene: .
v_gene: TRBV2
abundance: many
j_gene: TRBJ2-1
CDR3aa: CASSESVGVREQFF
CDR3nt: TGTGCCAGCAGTGAATCTGTTGGGGTAAGAGAGCAGTTCTTC

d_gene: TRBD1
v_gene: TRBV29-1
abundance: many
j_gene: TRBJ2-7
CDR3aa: CSVEGDGLTGDPTYEQYF
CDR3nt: TGCAGCGTTGAGGGGGACGGTCTGACAGGGGATCCTACCTACGAGCAGTACTTC

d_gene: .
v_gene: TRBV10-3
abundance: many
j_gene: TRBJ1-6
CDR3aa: CAISESLGAPLHF
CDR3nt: TGTGCCATCAGTGAGTCGCTCGGAGCACCCCTCCACTTT

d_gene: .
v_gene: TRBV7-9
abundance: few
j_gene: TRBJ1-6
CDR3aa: CASSLQGSPLHF
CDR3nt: TGTGCCAGCAGCTTACAGGGTTCACCCCTCCACTTT

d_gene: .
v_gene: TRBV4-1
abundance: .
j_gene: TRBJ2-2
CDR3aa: CASSQDRHRGRDTGELFF
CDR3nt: TGCGCCAGCAGCCAAGATCGTCATAGGGGTAGGGACACCGGGGAGCTGTTTTTT

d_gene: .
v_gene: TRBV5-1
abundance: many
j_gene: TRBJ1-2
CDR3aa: CASSHGGGYTF
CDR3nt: TGCGCCAGCAGCCACGGAGGGGGCTACACCTTC

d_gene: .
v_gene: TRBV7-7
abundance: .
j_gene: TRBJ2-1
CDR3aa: CASSLELSSDEQFF
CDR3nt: TGTGCTAGCAGCTTAGAACTATCCTCCGATGAGCAGTTCTTC

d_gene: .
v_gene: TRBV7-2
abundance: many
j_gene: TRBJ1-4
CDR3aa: CASSVRAANEKLFF
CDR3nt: TGTGCCAGCAGCGTCAGGGCAGCGAATGAAAAACTGTTTTTT

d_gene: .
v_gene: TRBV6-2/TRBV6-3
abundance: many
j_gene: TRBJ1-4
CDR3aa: CASSYTLEATNEKLFF
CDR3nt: TGTGCCAGCAGTTACACCTTGGAAGCAACTAATGAAAAACTGTTTTTT

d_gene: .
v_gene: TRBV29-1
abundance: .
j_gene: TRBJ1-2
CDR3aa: CSVDWGASGYTF
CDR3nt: TGCAGCGTTGATTGGGGGGCCTCTGGCTACACCTTC

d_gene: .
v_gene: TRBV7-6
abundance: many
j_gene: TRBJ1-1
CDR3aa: CASSSQALNTEAFF
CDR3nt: TGTGCCAGCAGCTCCCAGGCTTTGAACACTGAAGCTTTCTTT

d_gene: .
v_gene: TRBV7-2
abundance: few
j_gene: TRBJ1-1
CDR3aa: CASSLAGGVRTEAFF
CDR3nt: TGTGCCAGCAGCTTAGCGGGGGGAGTCAGGACTGAAGCTTTCTTT

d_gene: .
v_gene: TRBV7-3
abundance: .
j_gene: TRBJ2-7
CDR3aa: CARRDRPPYEQYF
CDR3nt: TGTGCCAGGCGAGACAGGCCCCCCTACGAGCAGTACTTC

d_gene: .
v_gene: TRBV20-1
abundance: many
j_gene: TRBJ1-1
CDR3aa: CSAKGQKGETEAFF
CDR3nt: TGCAGTGCTAAAGGTCAAAAGGGGGAGACTGAAGCTTTCTTT

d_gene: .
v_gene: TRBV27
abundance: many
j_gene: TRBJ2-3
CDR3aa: CASSPGGQGADTQYF
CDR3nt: TGTGCCAGCAGCCCCGGGGGCCAGGGGGCAGATACGCAGTATTTT

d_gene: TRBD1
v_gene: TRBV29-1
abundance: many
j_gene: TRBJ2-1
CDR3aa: CSAPIRDRTYNEQFF
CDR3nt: TGCAGCGCTCCTATCCGGGACAGGACCTACAATGAGCAGTTCTTC

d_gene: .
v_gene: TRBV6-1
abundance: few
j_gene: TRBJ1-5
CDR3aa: CASSEVGGLYQPQHF
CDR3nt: TGTGCCAGCAGCGAGGTTGGGGGGTTGTATCAGCCCCAGCATTTT

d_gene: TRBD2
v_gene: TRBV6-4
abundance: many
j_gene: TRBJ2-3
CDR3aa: CASSSTSGGATDTQYF
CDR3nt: TGTGCCAGCAGTTCGACTAGCGGGGGGGCCACAGATACGCAGTATTTT

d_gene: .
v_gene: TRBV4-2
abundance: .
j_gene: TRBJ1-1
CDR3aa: CASSQAGEAFF
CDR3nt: TGTGCCAGCAGCCAAGCGGGGGAAGCTTTCTTT

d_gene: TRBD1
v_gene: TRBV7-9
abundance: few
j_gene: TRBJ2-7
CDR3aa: CASSVPGTGTYEQYF
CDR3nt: TGTGCCAGCAGCGTTCCCGGGACAGGGACCTACGAGCAGTACTTC

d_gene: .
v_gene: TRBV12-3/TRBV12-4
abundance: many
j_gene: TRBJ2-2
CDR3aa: CASSWARSTGGELFF
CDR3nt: TGTGCCAGCAGTTGGGCTCGTTCGACCGGCGGGGAGCTGTTTTTT

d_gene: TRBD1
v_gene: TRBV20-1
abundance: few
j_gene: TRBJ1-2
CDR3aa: CSARHTGGYGYTF
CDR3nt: TGCAGTGCTAGACACACAGGGGGCTATGGCTACACCTTC

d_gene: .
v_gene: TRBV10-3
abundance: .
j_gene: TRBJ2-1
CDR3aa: CATKQGNEQFF
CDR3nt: TGTGCCACCAAACAAGGGAATGAGCAGTTCTTC